This T cell receptor beta chain was sequenced during a study of blood T cells in healthy people across ages. The CDR3 is made up of 18 amino acids. Germline CDR1 SGHTA, CDR2 FQGTGA. Then a second PCR, running about 7 to 11 cycles, was carried out with a sample-barcoded 5' primer and a J-beta primer mix. TCRdb used MiXCR to reprocess the 5' RACE reads, holding one entry per CDR3 protein. Of approximately 580,000 distinct CDR3 sequences detected, 24% appear once; the ten largest clones hold 8.5% to 9.5%. This clonotype appeared a few times. The junction shows a germline mismatch at one end, possibly a read error. Total RNA was extracted at no less than 6 micrograms per sample. This sample also belongs to another study, concerning T cells of mothers and their children. That publication notes: The overlap seen between related mothers and children slightly exceeded that of unrelated pairs, though not significantly.

The sequence was obtained from a boy aged 5-17 years in good health. The material sequenced was blood. The gene calls are TRBV7-3 and TRBJ2-1, with 7 positions matching TRBD1. Here the CDR3 DNA reads TGTGCCAGCAGCCTAACCCCAGGACAGGAGAAGGTCTACAATGAGCAGTTCTTC. Protein: CASSLTPGQEKVYNEQFF.